One and the same sample provided the 21 T cell receptor beta chains below, sequenced in a study of long-term antiretroviral therapy in people with HIV. immunoSEQ v3.0 was run at survey level. Repertoires were generated with immunoSEQ multiplex PCR, while TCRdb's copy carries only in-frame clones and drops some. This table holds almost 30,000 clones, over 90% found once. The specimen comprised unsorted PBMCs, sampled 6.5 years after starting antiretroviral therapy. The receptors come from a woman aged 40 to 50 with HIV.

V gene TRBV9 combines with J gene TRBJ1-2; 8 bases align to TRBD1. Germline V gene lookup returns CDR1 SGDLS and CDR2 YYNGEE. The CDR3 has 16 residues. V gave up 3 bases and J gave up 6 bases; unmatched junction bases: 13. The CDR3 is CASSALSGRGQNGYTF. The DNA of the CDR3 is TGTGCCAGCAGCGCCCTTTCGGGCAGGGGGCAAAATGGCTACACCTTC.

In this sample, this clone turned up once. The DNA for the CDR3 is TGTGCCAGCAGCTCCCGACTGACCTCTGGAAACACCATATATTTT. This encodes CASSSRLTSGNTIYF. The chain employs TRBV11-2 and TRBJ1-3, with D unclear. The CDR3 contains 15 residues. Germline CDR1 and CDR2: SGHAT and FQNNGV. Trimming took 4 bases from V and 0 from J, leaving 10 bases between them. The variable domain in full, completed from reference TRBV11-2 and TRBJ1-3, reads EAGVAQSPRYKIIEKRQSVAFWCNPISGHATLYWYQQILGQGPKLLIQFQNNGVVDDSQLPKDRFSAERLKGVDSTLKIQPAKLEDSAVYLCASSSRLTSGNTIYFGEGSWLTVV.

This clone has a handful of counts. V gene TRBV4-1 combines with J gene TRBJ2-3; D possibly corresponds to TRBD1 (6 bases). Germline values: CDR1 MGHRA, CDR2 YSYEKL. V was cut by 0 bases and J by 0 bases, with 16 bases left in between. The CDR3 has 18 residues. CDR3 in DNA: TGCGCCAGCAGCCAAGAAGACGGACAGAGACCAAGCACAGATACGCAGTATTTT. Protein product: CASSQEDGQRPSTDTQYF.

The J gene is TRBJ2-7, the V gene TRBV4-3; D gene ambiguous. CDR3 size: 15 residues. V was clipped by 0 bases and J by 4 bases, with 13 bases between them. Germline V gene sequence: CDR1 LGHNA, CDR2 YSLEER. The CDR3: CASSQDKDPRYEQYF. The CDR3 DNA is TGCGCCAGCAGCCAAGACAAGGACCCGCGGTACGAGCAGTACTTC.

The rearrangement joins TRBV6-1 to TRBJ2-5, with D possibly matching TRBD1 (5 bases). This CDR3 is built from 15 residues. Germline lookup yields CDR1 MNHNS and CDR2 SASEGT. V was clipped by 3 bases and J by 2 bases, with 13 bases between them. The CDR3 DNA sequence: TGTGCCAGCAGTGATAGGTCAGGGCGACAAGAGACCCAGTACTTC. Translating it yields CASSDRSGRQETQYF.

The rearrangement uses TRBV23-1 and TRBJ1-2, with D unclear. TRBV23-1 is designated an ORF whose function remains uncertain. The length of the CDR3 is 23 residues. V gave up 0 bases and J gave up 0 bases, with 32 bases separating them. The CDR3 DNA reads as TGCGCCAGCAGTCAATCGGAGAACATGGAGGGAATAAGGGAAAACCAAGCTAACTATGGCTACACCTTC. Its protein is CASSQSENMEGIRENQANYGYTF.

This clone was counted a single time. The V gene is TRBV30, the J gene TRBJ1-6; D perhaps matches TRBD1 (5 bases). The CDR3 has 16 residues. V lost 3 bases and J 5 bases, leaving 17 bases between the germline ends. Germline values: CDR1 GTSNPN, CDR2 SVGIG (reference sequence). CDR3 sequence reads: CAWSGGTWIDNSPLHF. For the CDR3, the DNA is TGTGCCTGGAGCGGGGGTACTTGGATAGATAATTCACCCCTCCACTTT.

The chain employs TRBV7-9 and TRBJ2-3, with TRBD2 identical over 11 bases. V lost 7 bases and J lost 4; bases outside the gene matches: 10. Germline loops: CDR1 SEHNR, CDR2 FQNEAQ (reference sequence). The CDR3 runs 16 residues. The CDR3 bases are TGTGCCAGCACTTTTACCTTAGCGGGGGGGGCAGATACGCAGTATTTT. This sequence encodes CASTFTLAGGADTQYF.

The CDR3 is CASSQGGLGGREQYF. The CDR3 nucleotides are TGCGCCAGCAGCCAAGGTGGGCTGGGGGGCCGGGAGCAGTACTTC. V and J are TRBV4-3 and TRBJ2-7, with D perhaps assigned TRBD1 or TRBD2 (6 bases each). CDR1 and CDR2 from the germline V gene are LGHNA and YSLEER. V lost 1 base and J 7 bases, leaving 17 bases between the germline ends. The CDR3 loop spans 15 amino acids.

The gene calls are TRBV2 and TRBJ1-1; TRBD1 might be the D (5 bases). CDR1 and CDR2 from the germline V gene are SNHLY and FYNNEI. The CDR3 covers 15 residues. V lost 6 bases and J 7 bases, leaving 21 bases between the germline ends. CDR3 sequence (DNA): TGTGCCAGCAGGAGGGGCCCCCTGGCCCCCCGTGAAGCTTTCTTT. Translated, it gives CASRRGPLAPREAFF. Full variable domain (remainder filled in from reference TRBV2 and TRBJ1-1): EPEVTQTPSHQVTQMGQEVILRCVPISNHLYFYWYRQILGQKVEFLVSFYNNEISEKSEIFDDQFSVERPDGSNFTLKIRSTKLEDSAMYFCASRRGPLAPREAFFGQGTRLTVV.

The chain couples TRBV11-2 to TRBJ1-1; a weak D match, TRBD1 (6 bases). V lost 3 bases and J 4 bases, leaving 12 bases between the germline ends. CDR1 and CDR2 (germline): SGHAT, FQNNGV. This CDR3 has 14 amino acids. CDR3 sequence (DNA): TGTGCCAGCAGCTTGCAGGGGATTGGCACTGAAGCTTTCTTT. The encoded protein is CASSLQGIGTEAFF. Drawing the rest from reference TRBV11-2 and TRBJ1-1, the complete variable domain is EAGVAQSPRYKIIEKRQSVAFWCNPISGHATLYWYQQILGQGPKLLIQFQNNGVVDDSQLPKDRFSAERLKGVDSTLKIQPAKLEDSAVYLCASSLQGIGTEAFFGQGTRLTVV.

V is TRBV7-9 and J is TRBJ1-1; D unresolved. CDR1 is SEHNR, CDR2 FQNEAQ, per germline (reference sequence). The CDR3 spans 12 residues. V was pared by 7 bases and J by 1 base, with 7 bases between. The CDR3 protein is CASNPPNTEAFF. The CDR3 coding sequence is TGTGCCAGCAACCCCCCGAACACTGAAGCTTTCTTT.

The genes are TRBV12-5 and TRBJ2-7, with 8 bases aligning to TRBD1. The CDR3 has 13 residues. Germline V lookup: CDR1 LGHNT, CDR2 FRNRAP. V was pared by 5 bases and J by 6 bases, with 6 bases of the junction left unmatched. The CDR3 here is CASGPDRVGEQYF. Written as DNA, the CDR3 is TGTGCTAGTGGTCCGGACAGGGTGGGCGAGCAGTACTTC.

V usage is TRBV7-2 and J usage is TRBJ1-1; 9 bases are a match to TRBD1. The V gene's germline CDR1 is SGHTA and CDR2 FQGNSA. With 7 bases clipped from V and 8 bases from J, the junction kept 23 bases outside the gene matches. The CDR3 length is 18 residues. Here the CDR3 reads CASTIGGNRGRVWTEAFF. The CDR3 DNA reads TGTGCCAGCACCATCGGTGGGAACAGGGGGCGAGTATGGACCGAAGCTTTCTTT.

V gene TRBV5-1 combines with J gene TRBJ2-5; D gene uncertain. V was pared by 0 bases and J by 2 bases, with 5 bases between. CDR1 is SGHRS, CDR2 YFSETQ, per germline. CDR3 length: 13 residues. CDR3: CASSLDIQETQYF. As DNA, the CDR3 is TGCGCCAGCAGCTTGGATATTCAAGAGACCCAGTACTTC.

The chain uses TRBV7-6 and TRBJ2-5; TRBD1 matches at 7 bases. The CDR3 is 15 residues long. Germline CDR1 is SGHVS and CDR2 is FNYEAQ. Losses at the gene ends were 4 bases for V and 2 bases for J; bases not matched to a gene: 7. This chain's CDR3 is CASSSTGIQQETQYF. DNA for the CDR3: TGTGCCAGCAGCTCGACAGGGATCCAACAAGAGACCCAGTACTTC.

V and J are TRBV7-8 and TRBJ1-1; D ambiguous. V was pared by 2 bases and J by 3 bases, with 7 bases between. The CDR3 has 13 amino acids. In germline, CDR1 is SGHVS, CDR2 FQNEAQ. This chain's CDR3 is CASSLYLDTEAFF. CDR3 coding DNA: TGTGCCAGCAGCTTATATTTAGACACTGAAGCTTTCTTT.

About this clone: Within the sample, other DNA sequences also encode this same CDR3. CDR3 loop: CAISESGRTEAFF. DNA for the CDR3: TGTGCCATCAGTGAAAGTGGGCGGACTGAAGCTTTCTTT. V gene TRBV10-3 combines with J gene TRBJ1-1; D is uncertain. Germline assignment: CDR1 ENHRY and CDR2 SYGVKD. The CDR3 runs to 13 residues. Trimming took 3 bases from V and 5 from J, leaving 10 bases between them.

The rearrangement links TRBV25-1 to TRBJ1-4, with D uncertain. The V and J ends lost 6 bases and 6 bases respectively, with 11 bases between them. Germline V gene sequence: CDR1 MGHDK, CDR2 SYGVNS. The CDR3 extends over 13 amino acids. Written as DNA, the CDR3 is TGTGCCAGCAGGACCCCCTCTCATGAAAAACTGTTTTTT. It codes for CASRTPSHEKLFF.

V gene TRBV6-5 combines with J gene TRBJ1-1; no reliable D call. This CDR3 spans 14 amino acids. Trimming left V 5 bases short and J 4 bases short, with 14 bases between. CDR1 and CDR2 from the germline V gene are MNHEY and SVGAGI. CDR3 loop: CASSTTQQGTEAFF. In DNA form, the CDR3 reads TGTGCCAGCAGTACGACGCAGCAAGGCACTGAAGCTTTCTTT.

This chain links TRBV6-6 with TRBJ1-2, with D hard to call. Deletions cut 4 bases from V and 4 bases from J, with 13 bases between. The CDR3 has 14 residues. From germline, CDR1 is MNHNY and CDR2 SVGAGI (reference sequence). The CDR3 region is CASSSDPISYGYTF. The DNA for the CDR3 is TGTGCCAGCAGTTCGGACCCAATTAGCTATGGCTACACCTTC.